The present entry profiles one T cell receptor beta chain with its context. What it recognizes is unknown. The sample originates from a study of T cell responses to AZD1222 COVID-19 vaccine. About the research overall: Samples with a second dose at about 4 or about 12 weeks were pooled together.

CDR1 and CDR2 (germline): MNHEY, SVGAGI. This CDR3 has 15 residues. V lost 6 bases, J lost 3 bases, and 7 bases stayed unmatched. Clones were read by immunoSEQ multiplex PCR, and TCRdb kept only the in-frame ones, dropping some. The data show 80,000 to 100,000 clones, roughly 92% seen once. Overall study findings and caveats: Spike-specific TCR repertoires showed rising breadth and depth after two AZD1222 doses. Reports say nearly half of spike-specific TCRs go after unmutated variant regions.

The sample consisted of peripheral blood, taken on day 0 of AZD1222 vaccination. This chain uses TRBV6-5 with TRBJ1-5; 8 bases are shared with TRBD1. This sequence originates from an adult in good health. CDR3 sequence: CASSSGQGFNQPQHF. In DNA, the CDR3 is TGTGCCAGCAGCTCCGGACAGGGATTCAATCAGCCCCAGCATTTT.